This T cell receptor beta chain originates from a study of T-cell reconstitution after alpha-beta-depleted transplantation in children. Germline values: CDR1 DFQATT, CDR2 SNEGSKA (reference sequence). The CDR3 runs 15 residues. V gave up 8 bases and J gave up 6 bases, with 23 bases separating them. During its preparation, the TCRbeta library received unique molecular identifiers. TCRdb re-analysed the PCR reads in MiXCR, keeping a single row per CDR3 protein. The sample has under 850,000 distinct CDR3 sequences; under 15% are singletons. General study points: By about two months after transplant, alpha-beta T cells reportedly arose from several hundred graft clones that had expanded. One year post-transplant, T-cell counts and diversity were largely derived from T cells produced anew.

This clonotype was seen at least ten times. Its antigen remains unknown. The receptor comes from a girl aged 2 to 9 with congenital amegakaryocytic thrombocytopenia, due to receive a stem cell transplant. The chain is built from TRBV20-1 and TRBJ2-1, with D perhaps TRBD2 (6 bases). The starting material was PBMCs, obtained before TCRalphabeta/CD19-depleted stem cell transplant. CDR3 sequence reads: CSPYGLATSLNEQFF. The CDR3 DNA follows: TGCAGTCCCTATGGGCTAGCGACATCCCTCAATGAGCAGTTCTTC.